This T cell receptor beta chain was sequenced during a study of cytomegalovirus exposure and HLA in healthy donors. About the research overall: From donors who were HLA-typed, an early data release held approximately 91 million unique TCRs.

As concerns this clone: As yet, its antigen is unknown.

The primer mix had 60 Vbeta and 13 Jbeta primers. Sequencing used immunoSEQ multiplex PCR; TCRdb keeps in-frame clones, though not all of them. The table lists about 160,000 clones, about 81% of them singletons. Study-level results: Most TCR sequences were rare, but some public TCRs occurred in many donors.

This TCR was sampled from a girl between 5 and 17 years old in good health and CMV-seropositive. The sample was PBMCs.

CDR3 DNA: TGTGCCAGCAGCCAAGATTTCGGGACTTTCGGCACTGAAGCTTTCTTT. Its translation: CASSQDFGTFGTEAFF. The chain recombines TRBV14 with TRBJ1-1; possibly TRBD1 for D (5 bases). V lost 0 bases and J lost 4, with 15 bases in between. CDR3 length: 16 amino acids. Germline V gives CDR1 SGHDN, CDR2 FVKESK.